This T cell receptor (beta chain) was retrieved from a study of metastatic and nonmetastatic thyroid tumors. Whole-study context: The comparison covered peripheral blood and tumor or nodule tissue in malignant and benign thyroid patients.

Germline trimming cut 3 bases from V and 1 base from J; bases unmatched to any gene: 11. CDR1 and CDR2 (germline): MGHRA, YSYEKL. This CDR3 has 17 residues. Study-level results: According to reports, the diversity of TCR beta was significantly higher in malignant thyroid tumors than in benign nodules, and this held in both blood and tumor samples.

As to this clone: Its matching antigen is unknown.

Study processing details: CDR3 differences across clinicopathological groups were used to build a distant-metastasis classifier for papillary thyroid cancer. Using MiXCR, TCRdb re-called clones from the PCR reads. The V and J calls reflect TCRdb's pipeline rather than the authors' work. The table has some 33,000 clones, 11% seen once. Patients were all untreated before their thyroid surgery. The chain combines TRBV4-1 with TRBJ2-5; 7 nucleotides align to TRBD1. This receptor was identified in a female donor with papillary thyroid cancer or a benign thyroid nodule (not recorded which). Some clones in this sample may be carry-over from other donors' samples. Sample: blood. CDR3 coding DNA: TGCGCCAGCAGCCACAAAACCCTGGACAGGATCCAAGAGACCCAGTACTTC. Translated: CASSHKTLDRIQETQYF.